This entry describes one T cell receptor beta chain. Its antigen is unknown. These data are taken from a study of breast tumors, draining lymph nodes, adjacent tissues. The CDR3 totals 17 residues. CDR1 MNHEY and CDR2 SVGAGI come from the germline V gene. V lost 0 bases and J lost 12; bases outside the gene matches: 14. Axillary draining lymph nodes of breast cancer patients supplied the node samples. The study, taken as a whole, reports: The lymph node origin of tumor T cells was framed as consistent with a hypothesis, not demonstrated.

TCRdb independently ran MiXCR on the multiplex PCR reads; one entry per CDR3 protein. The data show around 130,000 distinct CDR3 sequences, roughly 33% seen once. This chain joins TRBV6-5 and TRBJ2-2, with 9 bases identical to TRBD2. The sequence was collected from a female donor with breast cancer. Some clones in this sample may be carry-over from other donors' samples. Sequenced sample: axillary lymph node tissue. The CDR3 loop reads CASSYSLACGGGAKLFF. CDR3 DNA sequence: TGTGCCAGCAGTTACTCGTTAGCCTGCGGGGGGGGCGCAAAGCTGTTTTTT.